Presented here are 3 T cell receptor beta chains from one specimen sequenced in a study of T-cell memory formation after mild COVID-19. One entry per CDR3 protein, called by TCRdb with MiXCR from the 5' RACE reads. The sample shows about 450,000 distinct CDR3 sequences, more than 20% of them seen only once. Material: PBMCs or a T cell subset sorted from them (not recorded which). All receptors derive from an adult woman who had mild COVID-19 (a few samples of this study predate the infection). Cell type and time point are not known.

The chain has TRBV11-3 and TRBJ2-3, with 15 bases fitting TRBD2. With 5 bases clipped from V and 4 bases from J, the junction kept 7 bases outside the gene matches. Germline V gives CDR1 SGHNT, CDR2 YENEEA. The CDR3 has 17 amino acids. This CDR3 reads CASSPGGLAGGADTQYF. CDR3 DNA: TGTGCCAGCAGCCCGGGGGGACTAGCGGGAGGTGCAGATACGCAGTATTTT.

This sequence joins TRBV6-2 or TRBV6-3 and TRBJ2-7; no clear D gene. The CDR3 runs 14 residues. Per germline, CDR1 MNHEY and CDR2 SVGEGT. V was trimmed by 4 bases and J by 2 bases, leaving 12 bases between them. The CDR3 sequence is CASSWSGSPYEQYF. The DNA for the CDR3 is TGTGCCAGCAGTTGGTCCGGGTCCCCCTACGAGCAGTACTTC.

This clonotype was counted at least ten times. The gene calls are TRBV7-2 and TRBJ2-1; 11 bases are shared with TRBD1. With 2 bases clipped from V and 6 bases from J, the junction kept 6 bases outside the gene matches. Germline V CDR1 and CDR2: SGHTA, FQGNSA. The CDR3 is 16 residues long. CDR3 loop: CASSLKPGQGGNEQFF. Here the CDR3 DNA reads TGTGCCAGCAGCTTAAAACCGGGACAGGGGGGCAATGAGCAGTTCTTC.